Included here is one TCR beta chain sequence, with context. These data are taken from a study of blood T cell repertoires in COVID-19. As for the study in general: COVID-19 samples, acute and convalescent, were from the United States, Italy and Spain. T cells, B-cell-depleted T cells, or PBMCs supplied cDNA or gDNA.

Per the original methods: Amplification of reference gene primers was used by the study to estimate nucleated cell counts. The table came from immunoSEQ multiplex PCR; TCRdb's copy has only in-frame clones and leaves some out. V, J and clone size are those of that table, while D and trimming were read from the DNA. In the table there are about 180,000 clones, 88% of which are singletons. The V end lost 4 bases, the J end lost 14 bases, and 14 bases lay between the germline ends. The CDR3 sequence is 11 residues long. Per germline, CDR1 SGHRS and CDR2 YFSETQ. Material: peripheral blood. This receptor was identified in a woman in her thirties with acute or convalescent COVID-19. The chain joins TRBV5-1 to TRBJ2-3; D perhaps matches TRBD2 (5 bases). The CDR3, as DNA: TGCGCCAGCAGCCTTTCGGAGGTTGCGTATTTT. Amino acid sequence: CASSLSEVAYF.